The rows below give T cell receptor beta chains drawn from one sample of a study of patients and donors after allogeneic stem cell transplantation. MiXCR was run by TCRdb on the RT-PCR reads, yielding one entry per CDR3 protein. The sample has roughly 880,000 distinct CDR3 sequences; roughly 17% are singletons. Material: blood, either unsorted or a sorted T cell fraction (not recorded which). The receptors were gathered from a human donor who was either an allogeneic HSCT recipient or a stem cell or donor lymphocyte infusion donor (not recorded which). It is not recorded whose cells these are; they may come from a transplant donor. Both conserved end residues are part of each CDR3. A D gene is named only where the DNA matches it firmly. Expanded clones are given a class, and other clones once, few, many or no size at all.

d_call | j_call | clone_size | v_call | cdr3_aa | cdr3_nt
- | TRBJ1-2 | - | TRBV27 | CASTRTTVRNYGYTF | TGTGCCAGCACGCGAACGACAGTACGGAACTATGGCTACACCTTC
TRBD1 | TRBJ1-1 | - | TRBV6-1 | CASRRGQATEAFF | TGTGCCAGCAGGAGGGGACAGGCAACTGAAGCTTTCTTT
- | TRBJ2-1 | few | TRBV18 | CASSPLNVPEQFF | TGTGCCAGCTCACCACTGAATGTACCTGAGCAGTTCTTC
- | TRBJ2-1 | - | TRBV15 | CATSGDRLYNEQFF | TGTGCCACCAGCGGAGACAGACTATACAATGAGCAGTTCTTC
TRBD2 | TRBJ2-2 | few | TRBV12-3/TRBV12-4 | CASSRGGGAGELFF | TGTGCCAGCAGCCGGGGGGGCGGAGCCGGGGAGCTGTTTTTT
TRBD2 | TRBJ2-1 | many | TRBV6-5 | CASSYSAGTSGEGEQFF | TGTGCCAGCAGTTACTCCGCCGGGACTAGCGGGGAGGGGGAGCAGTTCTTC
- | TRBJ2-2 | - | TRBV30 | CAWSNPGPLAAGELFF | TGTGCCTGGAGCAACCCGGGTCCCCTAGCCGCCGGGGAGCTGTTTTTT
- | TRBJ1-5 | few | TRBV2 | CASSEGAINQPQHF | TGTGCCAGCAGTGAAGGGGCGATCAATCAGCCCCAGCATTTT
TRBD1 | TRBJ1-5 | - | TRBV18 | CASSPRTGDNQPQHF | TGTGCCAGCTCACCAAGGACAGGGGACAATCAGCCCCAGCATTTT
- | TRBJ1-3 | - | TRBV7-8 | CASSPPGTLPSSGNTIYF | TGTGCCAGCAGCCCGCCCGGGACGCTCCCTTCCTCTGGAAACACCATATATTTT
- | TRBJ2-5 | - | TRBV30 | CAWTGREETQYF | TGTGCCTGGACCGGCAGGGAAGAGACCCAGTACTTC
TRBD2 | TRBJ2-7 | many | TRBV12-3/TRBV12-4 | CASSRGGYYEQYF | TGTGCCAGCAGCCGGGGGGGGTACTACGAGCAGTACTTC
- | TRBJ2-2 | - | TRBV24-1 | CATGVSANTGELFF | TGTGCCACCGGTGTAAGCGCGAACACCGGGGAGCTGTTTTTT
TRBD2 | TRBJ2-7 | - | TRBV12-3/TRBV12-4 | CASSRAGGPNEQYF | TGTGCCAGCTCCCGAGCGGGAGGGCCTAACGAGCAGTACTTC
- | TRBJ1-2 | - | TRBV7-9 | CASSLGRVPYGYTF | TGTGCCAGCAGCTTGGGCAGAGTCCCTTATGGCTACACCTTC
- | TRBJ1-6 | - | TRBV20-1 | CSATPVGGSSYNSPLHF | TGCAGTGCTACCCCCGTGGGGGGCTCCTCCTATAATTCACCCCTCCACTTT
TRBD1 | TRBJ2-3 | many | TRBV29-1 | CSVGRDRGTDTQYF | TGCAGCGTTGGTAGGGACAGGGGCACAGATACGCAGTATTTT
- | TRBJ2-7 | many | TRBV5-6 | CASSLARRTTLYEQYF | TGTGCCAGCAGCTTGGCTCGTCGGACTACCCTCTACGAGCAGTACTTC
TRBD1 | TRBJ2-1 | few | TRBV7-3 | CASSQRTGGKYNEQFF | TGTGCCAGCAGCCAAAGGACAGGGGGCAAGTACAATGAGCAGTTCTTC
- | TRBJ1-2 | - | TRBV28 | CASSVPGHTNTF | TGTGCCAGCAGTGTGCCGGGCCACACGAACACCTTC
- | TRBJ1-1 | - | TRBV27 | CASFPTRGTEAFF | TGTGCCAGTTTCCCAACGCGGGGAACTGAAGCTTTCTTT
- | TRBJ1-2 | few | TRBV12-3/TRBV12-4 | CASSFGRLNYGYTF | TGTGCCAGCAGTTTTGGTCGGCTTAACTATGGCTACACCTTC
- | TRBJ2-1 | few | TRBV20-1 | CSARAPRSPRPNEQFF | TGCAGTGCTAGAGCCCCTAGGAGTCCCAGACCCAATGAGCAGTTCTTC
TRBD1 | TRBJ1-2 | few | TRBV6-1 | CASSRGTGNGYTF | TGTGCCAGCAGCCGAGGGACAGGGAACGGCTACACCTTC
- | TRBJ2-3 | once | TRBV7-9 | CASRSPLRGGSTDTQYF | TGTGCCAGCAGATCCCCTCTGAGGGGGGGTAGCACAGATACGCAGTATTTT
TRBD2 | TRBJ2-7 | few | TRBV6-1 | CASSESGTYSYEQYF | TGTGCCAGCAGTGAGAGCGGGACCTACTCCTACGAGCAGTACTTC
TRBD2 | TRBJ2-4 | many | TRBV5-1 | CASSPISGVAKNIQYF | TGCGCCAGCAGCCCAATTAGCGGGGTAGCCAAAAACATTCAGTACTTC
- | TRBJ2-1 | - | TRBV5-1 | CASSFEAGRGNEQFF | TGCGCCAGCAGCTTTGAAGCGGGAAGGGGGAATGAGCAGTTCTTC
- | TRBJ1-1 | - | TRBV5-1 | CASSLGKSRLTEAFF | TGCGCCAGCAGCTTGGGCAAAAGCCGATTAACTGAAGCTTTCTTT
- | TRBJ1-2 | few | TRBV29-1 | CSVETERYYGYTF | TGCAGCGTTGAAACAGAAAGGTACTATGGCTACACCTTC
- | TRBJ2-7 | few | TRBV3-1 | CASSLGGGTKTYEQYF | TGTGCCAGCAGCCTTGGGGGCGGGACGAAGACCTACGAGCAGTACTTC
- | TRBJ2-3 | few | TRBV11-1 | CASTSEGRAADTQYF | TGTGCCAGCACTTCAGAGGGAAGGGCGGCAGATACGCAGTATTTT
TRBD1 | TRBJ1-3 | few | TRBV4-1 | CASSPWTGRNTIYF | TGCGCCAGCAGCCCCTGGACAGGGCGTAACACCATATATTTT
- | TRBJ2-2 | few | TRBV5-1 | CASSWARGGELFF | TGCGCCAGCAGCTGGGCCCGGGGCGGGGAGCTGTTTTTT
- | TRBJ1-2 | few | TRBV9 | CASSVERGKGYTF | TGTGCCAGCAGCGTAGAGAGGGGAAAAGGCTACACCTTC
TRBD1 | TRBJ2-1 | - | TRBV12-3/TRBV12-4 | CVSSLGQVGLQYNEQFF | TGTGTCAGCAGTCTCGGACAGGTCGGGTTGCAGTACAATGAGCAGTTCTTC
- | TRBJ2-1 | few | TRBV20-1 | CSASGLSYNEQFF | TGCAGTGCTAGCGGCCTCTCCTACAATGAGCAGTTCTTC
TRBD2 | TRBJ2-1 | few | TRBV27 | CASSLYGSGSIGDEQFF | TGTGCCAGCAGTTTATATGGTAGCGGGAGCATCGGTGATGAGCAGTTCTTC
TRBD1 | TRBJ1-2 | few | TRBV20-1 | CRAGQGAITF | TGCAGGGCAGGACAGGGGGCGATAACCTTC
TRBD2 | TRBJ2-7 | few | TRBV12-3/TRBV12-4 | CASRSAGGSYEQYF | TGTGCCAGCAGGTCAGCGGGGGGCTCCTACGAGCAGTACTTC
- | TRBJ2-3 | - | TRBV12-3/TRBV12-4 | CASSSGDTDTQYF | TGTGCCAGCAGTTCAGGGGACACAGATACGCAGTATTTT
TRBD2 | TRBJ2-3 | few | TRBV20-1 | CSATVAGGRLDTQYF | TGCAGTGCTACGGTAGCGGGGGGGCGTTTAGATACGCAGTATTTT
TRBD1 | TRBJ2-3 | - | TRBV4-2 | CASSQVGTGASTDTQYF | TGTGCCAGCAGCCAAGTTGGGACAGGGGCTAGCACAGATACGCAGTATTTT
- | TRBJ1-1 | - | TRBV20-1 | CSARVWGASTEAFF | TGCAGTGCTAGAGTCTGGGGGGCTAGCACTGAAGCTTTCTTT
TRBD2 | TRBJ2-2 | - | TRBV7-9 | CASSSSGTSGSGELFF | TGTGCCAGCAGCTCAAGCGGGACTAGCGGGTCCGGGGAGCTGTTTTTT
- | TRBJ1-2 | - | TRBV4-2 | CASSHLTVRTF | TGTGCCAGCAGCCACCTGACAGTGAGAACCTTC
- | TRBJ1-2 | many | TRBV12-3/TRBV12-4 | CASSFTNYGYTF | TGTGCCAGCAGTTTTACTAACTATGGCTACACCTTC
TRBD1 | TRBJ2-7 | - | TRBV29-1 | CSVEGLGAGGRYEQYF | TGCAGCGTTGAAGGGCTCGGGGCAGGGGGTCGCTACGAGCAGTACTTC
- | TRBJ1-2 | - | TRBV7-9 | CASRPPASNYGYTF | TGTGCCAGCAGACCCCCTGCCTCTAACTATGGCTACACCTTC
- | TRBJ1-5 | - | TRBV12-3/TRBV12-4 | CASTRRENQPQHF | TGTGCCAGCACAAGGCGGGAAAATCAGCCCCAGCATTTT
TRBD1 | TRBJ2-7 | - | TRBV11-2 | CASRSGQGGYEQYF | TGTGCCAGCAGATCGGGACAGGGGGGTTACGAGCAGTACTTC
- | TRBJ1-5 | few | TRBV12-3/TRBV12-4 | CASRFSDYSNQPQHF | TGTGCCAGCAGATTCAGTGATTATAGCAATCAGCCCCAGCATTTT
TRBD1 | TRBJ2-7 | few | TRBV20-1 | CSARETTGGMTYEQYF | TGCAGTGCTAGAGAGACGACAGGGGGGATGACCTACGAGCAGTACTTC
- | TRBJ1-2 | - | TRBV19 | CASSMQATYGYTF | TGTGCCAGTAGTATGCAGGCGACCTATGGCTACACCTTC
- | TRBJ1-2 | - | TRBV28 | CASSLVQPYGYTF | TGTGCCAGCAGTTTAGTCCAACCTTATGGCTACACCTTC